Listed here are 22 T cell receptor beta chains from one sample, sequenced in a study of T cell responses to AZD1222 COVID-19 vaccine. Data came from immunoSEQ multiplex PCR; TCRdb stores just in-frame clones and leaves some out. This sample has 110,000 or so clones; about 86% occur once, and the top ten carry roughly 15%. The sequenced sample was peripheral blood, obtained 28 days after the second AZD1222 dose. These receptors all come from an adult who received the AZD1222 COVID-19 vaccine.

CDR3 loop: CASSTWTGANQPQHF. The CDR3 DNA is TGTGCCAGTAGTACTTGGACAGGTGCGAACCAGCCCCAGCATTTT. The J gene is TRBJ1-5, the V gene TRBV19; 7 nucleotides line up with TRBD1. V shed 4 bases and J 7 bases; nucleotides not matched to a gene: 10. This CDR3 is 15 amino acids long. Per germline, CDR1 LNHDA and CDR2 SQIVND (reference sequence). Together with reference TRBV19 and TRBJ1-5, the CDR3 gives the full variable domain: DGGITQSPKYLFRKEGQNVTLSCEQNLNHDAMYWYRQDPGQGLRLIYYSQIVNDFQKGDIAEGYSVSREKKESFPLTVTSAQKNPTAFYLCASSTWTGANQPQHFGDGTRLSIL.

The rearrangement joins TRBV5-8 to TRBJ2-1; 7 nucleotides match TRBD1. Germline V gene data show CDR1 as SGHTS and CDR2 as YDEGEE. Trimming cost V 5 bases and J 5 bases; bases outside gene matches: 7. The CDR3 totals 14 residues. This CDR3 reads CASRPGTDDNEQFF. Written as DNA, the CDR3 is TGTGCCAGCAGGCCCGGGACAGATGACAATGAGCAGTTCTTC.

The rearrangement uses TRBV7-9 and TRBJ1-2; 9 nucleotides agree with TRBD1. Trimming removed 5 bases from V and 8 bases from J; junction bases left unmatched: 12. Germline V gene sequence: CDR1 SEHNR, CDR2 FQNEAQ (reference sequence). The CDR3 totals 15 residues. CDR3 nucleotide sequence: TGTGCCAGCAGCCGATCTGGGACAGGGCTCTACGGCTACACCTTC. Translation: CASSRSGTGLYGYTF.

V usage is TRBV6-5 and J usage is TRBJ2-2; D gene ambiguous. V gave up 6 bases and J gave up 5 bases, with 4 bases separating them. Germline V CDR1 and CDR2: MNHEY, SVGAGI. The CDR3 consists of 11 residues. The CDR3 spells CASSTTGELFF. CDR3 in DNA: TGTGCCAGCAGCACTACCGGGGAGCTGTTTTTT.

This clone occurred a few times. The rearrangement uses TRBV4-3 and TRBJ1-5, with D hard to call. V gave up 0 bases and J gave up 10 bases, with 19 bases separating them. The CDR3 consists of 16 residues. CDR1 is LGHNA, CDR2 YSLEER, per germline. The CDR3 sequence is CASSQDTGAGLTPQHF. The DNA of the CDR3 is TGCGCCAGCAGCCAAGATACGGGAGCGGGCCTAACCCCCCAGCATTTT.

This chain connects TRBV7-3 to TRBJ2-3, with 11 bases aligning to TRBD2. The CDR3 is 15 amino acids. From germline, CDR1 is SGHTA and CDR2 FQGTGA. The J segment lost 7 bases and the V segment lost 5 bases, leaving 8 bases of the junction unmatched. CDR3 sequence: CASSASSGGTYTQYF. CDR3 sequence (DNA): TGTGCCAGCAGCGCCTCTAGCGGGGGGACCTATACGCAGTATTTT.

In its sample, this clone was seen once. This chain links TRBV6-6 with TRBJ2-1; D is undetermined. Germline lookup yields CDR1 MNHNY and CDR2 SVGAGI (reference sequence). This CDR3 region has 15 residues. V lost 10 bases to trimming and J lost 4 bases, with 20 bases between them. CDR3 sequence (DNA): TGTGCCACCATACGGAAACAAGACGGATACAATGAGCAGTTCTTC. This codes for CATIRKQDGYNEQFF.

The chain is built from TRBV28 and TRBJ1-2; D gene unclear. There are 12 residues in the CDR3. Trimming cost V 7 bases and J 4 bases, with 10 bases left between them. In germline, CDR1 is MDHEN, CDR2 SYDVKM. The chain's CDR3 is CASNFQGYGYTF. In nucleotides, the CDR3 is TGTGCCAGCAACTTCCAAGGCTATGGCTACACCTTC.

CDR3 nucleotide sequence: TGTGCCAGCATGGACAGGGCTACCCCAGGTTCACCCCTCCACTTT. It translates to CASMDRATPGSPLHF. The J gene is TRBJ1-6, the V gene TRBV6-6; 8 positions match TRBD1. This CDR3 spans 15 amino acids. V gave up 7 bases and J gave up 9 bases; unmatched junction bases: 11. Germline V gene data show CDR1 as MNHNY and CDR2 as SVGAGI (reference sequence).

The rearrangement uses TRBV7-2 and TRBJ1-2; 8 bases agree with TRBD1. Germline V gives CDR1 SGHTA, CDR2 FQGNSA. This CDR3 has 15 residues. V trimming: 1 base; J trimming: 6 bases; junction bases outside the gene matches: 7. The CDR3 DNA sequence: TGTGCCAGCAGCTTAGACCCCGCCAGGGGGCATGGCTACACCTTC. Translation gives CASSLDPARGHGYTF. The full variable domain, its missing parts supplied by reference TRBV7-2 and TRBJ1-2, is GAGVSQSPSNKVTEKGKDVELRCDPISGHTALYWYRQSLGQGLEFLIYFQGNSAPDKSGLPSDRFSAERTGGSVSTLTIQRTQQEDSAVYLCASSLDPARGHGYTFGSGTRLTVV.

This sequence joins TRBV29-1 and TRBJ2-5; TRBD1 aligns across 11 bases. Trimming removed 7 bases from V and 9 bases from J; junction bases left unmatched: 13. The CDR3 runs to 14 residues. Looked up from germline, CDR1 is SQVTM and CDR2 is ANQGSEA. The CDR3 sequence: CSGRTGGLERAQYF. The CDR3 nucleotides are TGCAGCGGTCGGACAGGGGGCTTGGAAAGAGCCCAGTACTTC.

The V and J genes are TRBV7-2 and TRBJ1-1; D not certain. CDR3 length: 16 residues. The germline CDR1 and CDR2 sequences are SGHTA and FQGNSA. Trimming shortened V by 1 base and J by 11 bases, and 23 bases separated the two germline ends. This CDR3 is CASSLVVGISTTGAFF. Written as DNA, the CDR3 is TGTGCCAGCAGCTTAGTAGTAGGTATATCGACGACTGGGGCTTTCTTT.

The rearrangement links TRBV6-5 to TRBJ2-4, with 10 bases that match TRBD1. CDR3 size: 16 residues. Germline lookup yields CDR1 MNHEY and CDR2 SVGAGI. V lost 3 bases and J lost 9; bases outside the gene matches: 11. In DNA form, the CDR3 reads TGTGCCAGCAGTTATCGTTATATGGGACAGGGGAGCATTCAGTACTTC. Translating it yields CASSYRYMGQGSIQYF.

The gene calls are TRBV28 and TRBJ2-7; 9 nucleotides match TRBD2. The CDR3 loop spans 15 amino acids. The V gene end was trimmed by 5 bases and the J gene end by 5 bases; junction bases not matched to a gene: 10. The germline gives CDR1 MDHEN, CDR2 SYDVKM. The CDR3 loop reads CASSPAGLASHEQYF. The CDR3, as DNA: TGTGCCAGCAGTCCAGCGGGACTAGCTTCCCACGAGCAGTACTTC.

V gene TRBV6-6 combines with J gene TRBJ1-1, with no clear D. Germline CDR1 MNHNY, CDR2 SVGAGI (reference sequence). The V and J ends lost 5 bases and 1 base respectively, with 11 bases between them. This CDR3 spans 14 amino acids. The CDR3 protein is CASSPRSPNTEAFF. In DNA, the CDR3 is TGTGCCAGCAGTCCCAGGTCTCCGAACACTGAAGCTTTCTTT.

This clone was observed once. V is TRBV20-1 and J is TRBJ1-1; D might be TRBD1 (5 bases). The CDR3 runs 12 residues. V lost 3 bases to trimming and J lost 7 bases, with 12 bases between them. CDR1 and CDR2 from the germline V gene are DFQATT and SNEGSKA (reference sequence). In DNA, the CDR3 is TGCAGTGCTAGTATGACAGACATTGAAGCTTTCTTT. The encoded protein is CSASMTDIEAFF.

The chain carries TRBV5-4 and TRBJ2-1; TRBD1 matches at 7 bases. Germline CDR1 is SGHNT and CDR2 is YYREEE (reference sequence). Trimming cost V 2 bases and J 6 bases; bases outside gene matches: 5. This CDR3 is 14 amino acids long. In DNA form, the CDR3 reads TGTGCCAGCAGCTTACGGACAGGCTTCAATGAGCAGTTCTTC. This sequence encodes CASSLRTGFNEQFF.

This clone was observed a handful of times. This chain's CDR3 is CASSKTGITYNSPLHF. The CDR3 DNA reads as TGTGCCAGTAGTAAAACAGGGATAACCTATAATTCACCCCTCCACTTT. This chain uses TRBV19 with TRBJ1-6; D is perhaps TRBD1 (6 bases). This CDR3 has 16 amino acids. Per the germline V gene, CDR1 is LNHDA and CDR2 is SQIVND (reference sequence). With 4 bases removed from V and 2 bases from J, the gap between germline ends came to 12 bases.

This sequence joins TRBV9 and TRBJ2-7; 9 bases line up with TRBD1. After removal of 0 bases from V and 2 bases from J, the junction contained 3 bases not matched to a gene. The CDR3 runs to 15 residues. The germline gives CDR1 SGDLS, CDR2 YYNGEE. As DNA, the CDR3 is TGTGCCAGCAGCGTAGCGACAGGGGGACCCTACGAGCAGTACTTC. Translation gives CASSVATGGPYEQYF.

This sequence joins TRBV7-3 and TRBJ2-2; 9 bases are a match to TRBD1. CDR3 length: 17 amino acids. V trimming: 8 bases; J trimming: 4 bases; junction bases outside the gene matches: 14. Germline-derived CDR1 and CDR2 are SGHTA and FQGTGA. CDR3 region: CASGDSGTGMVTGELFF. Written as DNA, the CDR3 is TGTGCCAGCGGAGATTCCGGGACAGGGATGGTCACCGGGGAGCTGTTTTTT.

The CDR3 spells CSARRGRLPFF. The CDR3 DNA reads as TGCAGTGCGAGAAGGGGCAGGCTGCCGTTCTTC. The chain joins TRBV20-1 to TRBJ2-1, with D possibly TRBD1 on 5 matching bases. Germline V gene lookup returns CDR1 DFQATT and CDR2 SNEGSKA (reference sequence). The CDR3 is made up of 11 amino acids. V lost 6 bases to trimming and J lost 15 bases, with 18 bases between them.

The rearrangement joins TRBV18 to TRBJ2-7; possible D gene TRBD1, 5 bases. The CDR3 contains 14 residues. Germline CDR1 is KGHSH and CDR2 is LQKENI. With 5 bases removed from V and 5 bases from J, the gap between germline ends came to 16 bases. The CDR3 DNA is TGTGCCAGCTCAATGCTGGACCAGGGCCACGAGCAGTACTTC. Protein product: CASSMLDQGHEQYF.